The 13 T cell receptor beta chains below were found in one sample sequenced in a study of brain T cells in children with intractable seizures. Produced via immunoSEQ multiplex PCR; TCRdb's table is partial and in-frame only. The sample carries tens of thousands of clones, about 93% recorded once. Sequences were derived from peripheral blood, sampled at surgery. These receptors were obtained from a boy younger than two with tuberous sclerosis and intractable seizures.

V gene TRBV25-1 combines with J gene TRBJ1-2; D remains ambiguous. Germline lookup yields CDR1 MGHDK and CDR2 SYGVNS. Trimming left V 3 bases short and J 5 bases short, with 7 bases between. CDR3 length: 12 residues. The CDR3 DNA is TGTGCCAGCAGTGAGCTTTCTTATGGCTACACCTTC. This gives the protein CASSELSYGYTF.

The gene calls are TRBV23-1 and TRBJ2-6, with D possibly being TRBD1 or TRBD2 (5 bases each). TRBV23-1 is recorded as an ORF, its role being uncertain. Trimming removed 7 bases at V and 4 bases at J, with 14 bases between. The CDR3 runs to 15 residues. The CDR3: CASIVLGAGANVLTF. In DNA form, the CDR3 reads TGCGCCAGCATCGTACTAGGGGCCGGGGCCAACGTCCTGACTTTC.

This chain uses TRBV19 with TRBJ1-1, with unresolved D. The CDR3 is 15 amino acids. The germline V gene has CDR1 LNHDA and CDR2 SQIVND (reference sequence). V lost 3 bases to trimming and J lost 1 base, with 12 bases between them. CDR3 bases: TGTGCCAGTAGTATGAGTCGGAAGGGGAACACTGAAGCTTTCTTT. Translated, it gives CASSMSRKGNTEAFF.

This clone was seen just once. The gene calls are TRBV21-1 and TRBJ2-3; the table's D call, TRBD1, has no DNA check behind it. TRBV21-1 is recorded as a pseudogene. The CDR3 consists of 16 residues. CDR3 sequence (DNA): TGTGCCAGCAGCCGTCACACAGGGGGCGCAGAAGATACGCAGTATTTT. Translated, it gives CASSRHTGGAEDTQYF.

The rearrangement joins TRBV6-5 to TRBJ2-5, with D possibly being TRBD2 (7 bases). Germline-derived CDR1 and CDR2 are MNHEY and SVGAGI. V lost 0 bases, J lost 4 bases, and 12 bases lay in between. The length of the CDR3 is 15 residues. As DNA, the CDR3 is TGTGCCAGCAGTTACTCGGGGGGGCGATCAGAGACCCAGTACTTC. This codes for CASSYSGGRSETQYF.

V gene TRBV19 combines with J gene TRBJ1-1; D is ambiguous. V dropped 1 base and J dropped 3 bases, with 6 bases sitting between them. The CDR3 contains 13 residues. Germline V gene sequence: CDR1 LNHDA, CDR2 SQIVND (reference sequence). The CDR3 spells CASSIALDTEAFF. In DNA, the CDR3 is TGTGCCAGTAGTATAGCCCTCGACACTGAAGCTTTCTTT.

The chain recombines TRBV30 with TRBJ2-5; the D is unclear. Trimming removed 0 bases from V and 3 bases from J, with 2 bases in between. Germline-derived CDR1 and CDR2 are GTSNPN and SVGIG (reference sequence). This CDR3 has 11 residues. The CDR3 loop is CAWSVKETQYF. CDR3 sequence (DNA): TGTGCCTGGAGTGTCAAAGAGACCCAGTACTTC. The variable domain in full, completed from reference TRBV30 and TRBJ2-5, reads SQTIHQWPATLVQPVGSPLSLECTVEGTSNPNLYWYRQAAGRGLQLLFYSVGIGQISSEVPQNLSASRPQDRQFILSSKKLLLSDSGFYLCAWSVKETQYFGPGTRLLVL.

V and J are TRBV30 and TRBJ1-2; 7 bases fit TRBD1. The germline V gene encodes CDR1 GTSNPN and CDR2 SVGIG (reference sequence). The junction had 0 bases not matched to a gene; V was cut back by 4 bases and J by 4 bases. This CDR3 comprises 11 residues. CDR3 coding DNA: TGTGCCTGGACAGGGGGCTATGGCTACACCTTC. It encodes CAWTGGYGYTF. The full variable domain, in which reference TRBV30 and TRBJ1-2 provide the parts outside the CDR3, is SQTIHQWPATLVQPVGSPLSLECTVEGTSNPNLYWYRQAAGRGLQLLFYSVGIGQISSEVPQNLSASRPQDRQFILSSKKLLLSDSGFYLCAWTGGYGYTFGSGTRLTVV.

This clone was seen once. The chain links TRBV7-9 to TRBJ2-2, with D uncertain. This CDR3 region has 12 residues. Germline loops: CDR1 SEHNR, CDR2 FQNEAQ (reference sequence). Trimming shortened V by 8 bases and J by 6 bases, and 10 bases separated the two germline ends. The CDR3 coding sequence is TGTGCCAGCGCCAATGAGGCCGGGGAGCTGTTTTTT. It translates to CASANEAGELFF. The variable domain in full, with the rest retrieved from reference TRBV7-9 and TRBJ2-2, is DTGVSQNPRHKITKRGQNVTFRCDPISEHNRLYWYRQTLGQGPEFLTYFQNEAQLEKSRLLSDRFSAERPKGSFSTLEIQRTEQGDSAMYLCASANEAGELFFGEGSRLTVL.

This sequence joins TRBV19 and TRBJ1-1; possible D gene TRBD1, 5 bases. With 8 bases removed from V and 4 bases from J, the gap between germline ends came to 11 bases. From germline, CDR1 is LNHDA and CDR2 SQIVND (reference sequence). CDR3 length: 12 amino acids. The CDR3 coding sequence is TGTGCCAGTGAGCAGGGCAGCACTGAAGCTTTCTTT. Its protein is CASEQGSTEAFF.

The chain recombines TRBV9 with TRBJ2-5; D perhaps matches TRBD1 (6 bases). From germline, CDR1 is SGDLS and CDR2 YYNGEE. CDR3 length: 13 amino acids. With 3 bases removed from V and 7 bases from J, the gap between germline ends came to 13 bases. This CDR3 reads CASSAGDQATQYF. The DNA of the CDR3 is TGTGCCAGCAGCGCAGGGGATCAGGCGACCCAGTACTTC.

This chain uses TRBV7-9 with TRBJ1-3; D may be TRBD1 (5 bases). V dropped 3 bases and J dropped 0 bases, with 9 bases sitting between them. The CDR3 sequence is 15 residues long. The germline V gene encodes CDR1 SEHNR and CDR2 FQNEAQ (reference sequence). The CDR3 sequence is CASSFPGLSGNTIYF. Here the CDR3 DNA reads TGTGCCAGCAGCTTTCCGGGACTCTCTGGAAACACCATATATTTT.

The V and J genes are TRBV18 and TRBJ2-6, with TRBD1 identical over 7 bases. From germline, CDR1 is KGHSH and CDR2 LQKENI. This CDR3 is 18 amino acids long. V lost 6 bases to trimming and J lost 0 bases; unmatched junction nucleotides: 11. This CDR3 reads CASSQSGQATSGANVLTF. CDR3 sequence (DNA): TGTGCCAGCTCTCAGAGCGGACAGGCCACCTCTGGGGCCAACGTCCTGACTTTC.